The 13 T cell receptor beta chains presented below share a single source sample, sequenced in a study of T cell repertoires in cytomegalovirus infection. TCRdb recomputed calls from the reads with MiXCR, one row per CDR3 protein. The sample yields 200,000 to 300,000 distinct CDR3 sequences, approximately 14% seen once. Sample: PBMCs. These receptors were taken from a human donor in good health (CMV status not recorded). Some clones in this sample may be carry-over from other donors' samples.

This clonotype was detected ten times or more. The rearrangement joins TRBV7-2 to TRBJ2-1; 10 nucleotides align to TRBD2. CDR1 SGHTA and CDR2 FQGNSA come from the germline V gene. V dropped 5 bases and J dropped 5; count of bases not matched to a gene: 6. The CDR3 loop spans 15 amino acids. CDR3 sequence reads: CASSPRTSGNNEQFF. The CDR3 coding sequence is TGTGCCAGCAGCCCTCGGACTAGCGGTAACAATGAGCAGTTCTTC. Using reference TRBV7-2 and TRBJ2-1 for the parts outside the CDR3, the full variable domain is GAGVSQSPSNKVTEKGKDVELRCDPISGHTALYWYRQSLGQGLEFLIYFQGNSAPDKSGLPSDRFSAERTGGSVSTLTIQRTQQEDSAVYLCASSPRTSGNNEQFFGPGTRLTVL.

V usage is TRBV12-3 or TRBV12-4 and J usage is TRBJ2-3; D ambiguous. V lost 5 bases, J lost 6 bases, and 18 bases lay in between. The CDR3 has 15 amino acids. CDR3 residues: CASSPAKLPFDTQYF. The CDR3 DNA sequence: TGTGCCAGCAGTCCCGCAAAACTCCCTTTCGATACGCAGTATTTT.

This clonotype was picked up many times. The chain's CDR3 is CAIGTTSGAYEQYF. DNA of the CDR3: TGTGCCATCGGAACCACTAGCGGGGCCTACGAGCAGTACTTC. This sequence joins TRBV10-3 and TRBJ2-7; TRBD2 matches at 10 bases. CDR1 and CDR2 from the germline V gene are ENHRY and SYGVKD. The CDR3 totals 14 residues. J gave up 2 bases and V 8 bases, and 6 bases lay outside the gene matches.

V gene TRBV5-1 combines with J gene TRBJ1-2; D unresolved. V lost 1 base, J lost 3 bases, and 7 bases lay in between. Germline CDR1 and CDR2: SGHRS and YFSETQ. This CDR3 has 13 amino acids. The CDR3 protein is CASSLSVYYGYTF. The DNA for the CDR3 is TGCGCCAGCAGCTTGTCCGTCTACTATGGCTACACCTTC.

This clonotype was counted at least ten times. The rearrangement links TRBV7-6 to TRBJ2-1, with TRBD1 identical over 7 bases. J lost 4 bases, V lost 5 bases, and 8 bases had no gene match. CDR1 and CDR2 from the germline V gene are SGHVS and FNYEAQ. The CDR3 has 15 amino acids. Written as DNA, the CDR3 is TGTGCCAGCAGCCAAGACACGACAGGGTACAATGAGCAGTTCTTC. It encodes CASSQDTTGYNEQFF.

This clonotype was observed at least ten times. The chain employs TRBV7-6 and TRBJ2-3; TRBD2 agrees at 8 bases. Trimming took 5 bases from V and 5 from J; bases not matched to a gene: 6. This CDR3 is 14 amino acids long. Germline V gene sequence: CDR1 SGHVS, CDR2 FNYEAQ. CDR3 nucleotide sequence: TGTGCCAGCAGCCTCGGGAGGGTAGGAGATACGCAGTATTTT. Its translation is CASSLGRVGDTQYF.

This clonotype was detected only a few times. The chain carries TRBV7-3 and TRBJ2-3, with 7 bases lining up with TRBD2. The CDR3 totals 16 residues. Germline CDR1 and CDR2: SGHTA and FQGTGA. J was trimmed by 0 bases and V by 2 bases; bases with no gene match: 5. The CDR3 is CASSLLAASSTDTQYF. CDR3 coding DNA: TGTGCCAGCAGCTTACTAGCGGCGTCTAGCACAGATACGCAGTATTTT.

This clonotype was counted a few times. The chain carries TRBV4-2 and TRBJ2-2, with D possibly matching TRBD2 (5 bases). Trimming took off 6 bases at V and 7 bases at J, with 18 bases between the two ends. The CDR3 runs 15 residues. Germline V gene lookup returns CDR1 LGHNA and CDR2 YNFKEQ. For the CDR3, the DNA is TGTGCCAGCAGTGCGGGCGGCGAAAAGGTCGGGGAGCTGTTTTTT. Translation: CASSAGGEKVGELFF.

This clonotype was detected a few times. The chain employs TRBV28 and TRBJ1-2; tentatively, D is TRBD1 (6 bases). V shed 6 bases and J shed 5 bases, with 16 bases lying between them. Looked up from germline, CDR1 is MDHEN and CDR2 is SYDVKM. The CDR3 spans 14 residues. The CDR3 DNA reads TGTGCCAGCAGACCCCGGCCAGGGGCGTATGGCTACACCTTC. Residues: CASRPRPGAYGYTF.

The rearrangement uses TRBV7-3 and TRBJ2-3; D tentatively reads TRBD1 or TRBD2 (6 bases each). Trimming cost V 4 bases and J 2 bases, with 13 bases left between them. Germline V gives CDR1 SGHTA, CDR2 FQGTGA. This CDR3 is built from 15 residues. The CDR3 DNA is TGTGCCAGCAGCTCTTCGGAGGGGGTCACAGATACGCAGTATTTT. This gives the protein CASSSSEGVTDTQYF.

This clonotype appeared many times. CDR3 protein: CASGGPGGEAFF. As DNA, the CDR3 is TGTGCCAGCGGTGGCCCTGGGGGTGAAGCTTTCTTT. The V call is TRBV28, the J call TRBJ1-1; D is perhaps TRBD1 (5 bases). This CDR3 has 12 amino acids. Looked up from germline, CDR1 is MDHEN and CDR2 is SYDVKM. Trimming took 8 bases from V and 7 from J, leaving 14 bases between them.

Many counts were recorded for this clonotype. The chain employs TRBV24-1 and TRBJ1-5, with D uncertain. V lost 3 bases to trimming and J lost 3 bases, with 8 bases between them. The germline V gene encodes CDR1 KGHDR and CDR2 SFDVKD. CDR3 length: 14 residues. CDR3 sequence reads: CATSDNWANQPQHF. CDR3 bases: TGTGCCACCAGTGATAATTGGGCCAATCAGCCCCAGCATTTT.

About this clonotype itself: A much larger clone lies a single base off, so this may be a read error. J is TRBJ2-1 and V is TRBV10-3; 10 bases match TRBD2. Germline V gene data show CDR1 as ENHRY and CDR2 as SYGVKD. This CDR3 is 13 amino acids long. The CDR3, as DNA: TGTGCCATCAATAAGCGGGGGGGCAATGGGCAGTTCTTC. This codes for CAINKRGGNGQFF.